The entry below gives a single TCR beta chain sequence along with its context. Its matching antigen is unknown. This sample stems from a study of T cell responses to AZD1222 COVID-19 vaccine. Study results and limitations: Clonal diversity was possibly underestimated, and white British individuals and females predominated among donors. Recipients of two AZD1222 doses showed rising Spike-specific TCR breadth and depth.

Germline V CDR1 and CDR2: PRHDT, FYEKMQ (reference sequence). The CDR3 totals 18 residues. V lost 5 bases to trimming and J lost 0 bases; unmatched junction nucleotides: 8. Assay used: immunoSEQ multiplex PCR; TCRdb lists only in-frame clones, some missing. Of 100,000 to 150,000 clones listed, 88% are singletons. This TCR came from an adult in good health. The chain is built from TRBV13 and TRBJ2-3; 13 bases are a match to TRBD2. Sequences were derived from peripheral blood, sampled on day 0 of AZD1222 vaccination. CDR3 protein: CASSIGLAGARSTDTQYF. Here the CDR3 DNA reads TGTGCCAGCAGCATCGGACTAGCGGGGGCCCGAAGCACAGATACGCAGTATTTT.